Each of the 32 T cell receptor beta chains below was sequenced from the same sample in a study of cytotoxic CD8 clonotypes in ibrutinib-treated CLL. Data came from immunoSEQ multiplex PCR; TCRdb stores just in-frame clones and leaves some out. Here the sample spans approximately 120,000 clones, 50% to 65% being singletons. This specimen was PBMCs, taken after 24 months of ibrutinib treatment. The receptors originated from a human donor with chronic lymphocytic leukemia.

This chain uses TRBV27 with TRBJ1-5; D possibly corresponds to TRBD1 (6 bases). Trimming took 6 bases from V and 6 from J, leaving 15 bases between them. The CDR3 has 14 residues. Germline V gene data show CDR1 as MNHEY and CDR2 as SMNVEV (reference sequence). Written as DNA, the CDR3 is TGTGCCAGCAGCAGACCAGGGGTCCCTCAGCCCCAGCATTTT. This codes for CASSRPGVPQPQHF.

This clone was detected only a few times. The rearrangement uses TRBV20-1 and TRBJ2-7; D gene unclear. The CDR3 has 11 amino acids. V was clipped by 5 bases and J by 7 bases, with 12 bases between them. Germline loops: CDR1 DFQATT, CDR2 SNEGSKA (reference sequence). The CDR3 loop is CSADGYGEQYF. Here the CDR3 DNA reads TGCAGTGCTGATGGATACGGGGAGCAGTACTTC.

This clone was observed at least ten times. The chain couples TRBV5-6 to TRBJ1-5, with D perhaps matching TRBD1 (6 bases). Germline V gives CDR1 SGHDT, CDR2 YYEEEE. The length of the CDR3 is 16 residues. With 3 bases removed from V and 3 bases from J, the gap between germline ends came to 16 bases. CDR3 DNA sequence: TGTGCCAGCAGCTGGGACGGGGACACTTACAATCAGCCCCAGCATTTT. Translating it yields CASSWDGDTYNQPQHF.

The chain links TRBV6-1 to TRBJ2-7; no clear D. Germline V lookup: CDR1 MNHNS, CDR2 SASEGT. V shed 5 bases and J shed 6 bases, with 20 bases lying between them. The CDR3 runs 15 residues. CDR3 residues: CASSLERRSIGEQYF. CDR3 bases: TGTGCCAGCAGTCTAGAGAGGCGCAGCATAGGCGAGCAGTACTTC.

The rearrangement joins TRBV29-1 to TRBJ1-3; no reliable D call. The V and J ends lost 4 bases and 7 bases respectively, with 5 bases between them. This CDR3 is 10 amino acids long. Germline assignment: CDR1 SQVTM and CDR2 ANQGSEA. The CDR3 region is CSVGENTIYF. The CDR3 nucleotides are TGCAGCGTTGGCGAGAACACCATATATTTT.

To note about this clone: Other DNA sequences from this sample encode an identical CDR3 as well. The chain uses TRBV9 and TRBJ2-7, with 7 bases aligning to TRBD1. Germline loops: CDR1 SGDLS, CDR2 YYNGEE. With 0 bases clipped from V and 0 bases from J, the junction kept 3 bases outside the gene matches. This CDR3 has 15 residues. The CDR3 sequence is CASSVATGYSYEQYF. As DNA, the CDR3 is TGTGCCAGCAGCGTAGCGACAGGGTACTCCTACGAGCAGTACTTC.

V gene TRBV4-2 combines with J gene TRBJ1-1; D may be TRBD1 (6 bases). In germline, CDR1 is LGHNA, CDR2 YNFKEQ. V lost 4 bases, J lost 3 bases, and 24 bases lay in between. The CDR3 spans 18 residues. The CDR3 region is CASSLSIKTGYGDTEAFF. The CDR3 DNA reads as TGTGCCAGCAGCCTCTCTATTAAGACAGGTTACGGGGACACTGAAGCTTTCTTT.

V and J are TRBV5-1 and TRBJ1-6, with 8 bases that match TRBD1. Trimming at V came to 4 bases and at J to 10 bases, leaving 13 bases not matched to a gene. The CDR3 has 16 residues. In germline, CDR1 is SGHRS, CDR2 YFSETQ. The CDR3 reads CASSPPTGGTGSPLHF. The DNA for the CDR3 is TGCGCCAGCAGCCCCCCCACAGGGGGGACTGGATCACCCCTCCACTTT.

V and J are TRBV30 and TRBJ1-2; D remains unclear. The CDR3 extends over 12 amino acids. The V end was cut by 0 bases, the J end by 8 bases, with 10 bases between. CDR1 and CDR2 (germline): GTSNPN, SVGIG (reference sequence). The CDR3 sequence is CAWSVPPGGYTF. The CDR3 nucleotides are TGTGCCTGGAGTGTACCGCCAGGCGGCTACACCTTC.

Ten or more counts support this clone. The CDR3 DNA reads as TGTGCCAGCGGGGGACAGTCTGGGGCCAACGTCCTGACTTTC. Translation gives CASGGQSGANVLTF. The chain has TRBV6-1 and TRBJ2-6, with 7 bases matching TRBD1. The CDR3 consists of 14 residues. Germline CDR1 and CDR2: MNHNS and SASEGT. J lost 1 base, V lost 8 bases, and 2 bases had no gene match.

V usage is TRBV2 and J usage is TRBJ1-3; no clear D gene. Germline assignment: CDR1 SNHLY and CDR2 FYNNEI. The CDR3 is 15 residues long. Deletions cut 7 bases from V and 4 bases from J, with 17 bases between. CDR3 coding DNA: TGTGCCAGCACGGTGGAAAGGATGCGGGGAAACACCATATATTTT. Amino acid sequence: CASTVERMRGNTIYF.

V usage is TRBV9 and J usage is TRBJ1-5, with 7 bases that match TRBD1. Trimming cost V 3 bases and J 5 bases; bases outside gene matches: 11. CDR3 length: 16 residues. Germline-derived CDR1 and CDR2 are SGDLS and YYNGEE. The CDR3 DNA reads TGTGCCAGCAGCGCCCAACAAGGGACAGTTGATCAGCCCCAGCATTTT. Translation: CASSAQQGTVDQPQHF.

This chain connects TRBV19 to TRBJ1-6; 9 bases are a match to TRBD1. From germline, CDR1 is LNHDA and CDR2 SQIVND (reference sequence). The CDR3 has 15 residues. The V gene end was trimmed by 5 bases and the J gene end by 10 bases; junction bases not matched to a gene: 9. The DNA for the CDR3 is TGTGCCAGTAGTTCCGGGACAGGGTTAGCCTCACCCCTCCACTTT. Residues: CASSSGTGLASPLHF.

This clone has just a few counts. The chain couples TRBV4-2 to TRBJ2-7; possibly TRBD1 for D (6 bases). The length of the CDR3 is 13 residues. Germline V CDR1 and CDR2: LGHNA, YNFKEQ. The V gene lost 2 bases and the J gene lost 6 bases, with 11 bases spanning the gap. The CDR3 loop reads CASSQLRGSEQYF. CDR3 DNA sequence: TGTGCCAGCAGCCAACTTAGGGGGAGCGAGCAGTACTTC.

The rearrangement joins TRBV11-1 to TRBJ2-1; unclear D gene. The CDR3 extends over 13 amino acids. The V end lost 3 bases, the J end lost 0 bases, and 3 bases lay between the germline ends. Germline CDR1 reads SGHAT; CDR2 reads FQDESV (reference sequence). Here the CDR3 reads CASSFSSYNEQFF. For the CDR3, the DNA is TGTGCCAGCAGCTTCAGCTCCTACAATGAGCAGTTCTTC.

This clone came up once. The chain carries TRBV15 and TRBJ2-2; tentatively, D is TRBD2 (6 bases). The CDR3 sequence is 15 residues long. Deletions cut 0 bases from V and 4 bases from J, with 9 bases between. The germline V gene encodes CDR1 LNHNV and CDR2 YYDKDF (reference sequence). CDR3 residues: CATSREPGVTGELFF. The CDR3 bases are TGTGCCACCAGCAGAGAACCGGGAGTCACCGGGGAGCTGTTTTTT.

CDR3 protein: CASRRGGQGATLNTEAFF. The CDR3 coding sequence is TGTGCCAGCAGGAGGGGGGGACAGGGGGCAACCTTGAACACTGAAGCTTTCTTT. This sequence joins TRBV28 and TRBJ1-1; 12 bases match TRBD1. Germline CDR1 and CDR2: MDHEN and SYDVKM. Losses at the gene ends were 6 bases for V and 0 bases for J; bases not matched to a gene: 11. This CDR3 spans 18 amino acids.

The rearrangement links TRBV19 to TRBJ2-2; 11 bases are a match to TRBD2. Germline V gene data show CDR1 as LNHDA and CDR2 as SQIVND (reference sequence). Trimming took 7 bases from V and 6 from J; bases not matched to a gene: 10. This CDR3 region has 16 residues. CDR3 region: CASTHPSGGQSGELFF. The DNA of the CDR3 is TGTGCCAGTACTCATCCTAGCGGGGGGCAGTCCGGGGAGCTGTTTTTT. The variable domain in full, with the rest retrieved from reference TRBV19 and TRBJ2-2, is DGGITQSPKYLFRKEGQNVTLSCEQNLNHDAMYWYRQDPGQGLRLIYYSQIVNDFQKGDIAEGYSVSREKKESFPLTVTSAQKNPTAFYLCASTHPSGGQSGELFFGEGSRLTVL.

The table lists this clone with a few counts. The CDR3 DNA sequence: TGTGCCAGCAGTTTAGGGACAGGGGCCAACTATGGCTACACCTTC. Translating gives CASSLGTGANYGYTF. The chain is built from TRBV28 and TRBJ1-2; 10 bases fit TRBD1. CDR1 and CDR2 from the germline V gene are MDHEN and SYDVKM. V shed 2 bases, J shed 2 bases, and the junction held 2 bases outside the gene matches. This CDR3 spans 15 amino acids.

This clone has at least ten counts. The CDR3 DNA is TGTGCCAGCAGCTTAGGTGGGGCCAACGTCCTGACTTTC. Amino acids: CASSLGGANVLTF. The genes are TRBV7-8 and TRBJ2-6; D remains ambiguous. Per germline, CDR1 SGHVS and CDR2 FQNEAQ. The CDR3 runs 13 residues. The germline V and J ends were trimmed by 1 base and 3 bases, with 1 base remaining between them.

The chain recombines TRBV18 with TRBJ2-7, with 11 bases fitting TRBD1. The germline CDR1 and CDR2 sequences are KGHSH and LQKENI. V shed 0 bases and J 6 bases; nucleotides not matched to a gene: 4. This CDR3 is built from 15 residues. The chain's CDR3 is CASSPPKDRGLEQYF. The CDR3 region has the DNA TGTGCCAGCTCACCACCTAAGGACAGGGGGCTCGAGCAGTACTTC.

This clone has at least ten counts. Here the CDR3 reads CASSLLDEKNEQFF. The CDR3 coding sequence is TGCGCCAGCAGCTTGTTAGATGAGAAGAATGAGCAGTTCTTC. The chain carries TRBV5-1 and TRBJ2-1; D is unresolved. Germline V gene lookup returns CDR1 SGHRS and CDR2 YFSETQ. The CDR3 spans 14 residues. V was pared by 1 base and J by 7 bases, with 12 bases between. Full variable domain (remainder filled in from reference TRBV5-1 and TRBJ2-1): KAGVTQTPRYLIKTRGQQVTLSCSPISGHRSVSWYQQTPGQGLQFLFEYFSETQRNKGNFPGRFSGRQFSNSRSEMNVSTLELGDSALYLCASSLLDEKNEQFFGPGTRLTVL.

V and J are TRBV11-3 and TRBJ2-5, with no clear D. CDR3 length: 13 amino acids. With 0 bases removed from V and 6 bases from J, the gap between germline ends came to 8 bases. Germline V gene data show CDR1 as SGHNT and CDR2 as YENEEA. CDR3: CASSLDISKTQYF. The CDR3 nucleotides are TGTGCCAGCAGCTTAGATATTTCGAAGACCCAGTACTTC. Supplemented by reference TRBV11-3 and TRBJ2-5, the full variable domain reads EAGVVQSPRYKIIEKKQPVAFWCNPISGHNTLYWYLQNLGQGPELLIRYENEEAVDDSQLPKDRFSAERLKGVDSTLKIQPAELGDSAVYLCASSLDISKTQYFGPGTRLLVL.

The V and J genes are TRBV9 and TRBJ2-1; D is perhaps TRBD1 or TRBD2 (5 bases each). The germline V gene encodes CDR1 SGDLS and CDR2 YYNGEE. The germline V and J ends were trimmed by 5 bases and 5 bases, with 14 bases remaining between them. CDR3 size: 14 residues. The CDR3 DNA reads as TGTGCCAGCAGGACCCCGGGACGGGACAATGAGCAGTTCTTC. The encoded protein is CASRTPGRDNEQFF.

The chain employs TRBV5-6 and TRBJ2-2; tentative D call: TRBD2 (6 bases). The length of the CDR3 is 14 residues. CDR1 is SGHDT, CDR2 YYEEEE, per germline. With 4 bases removed from V and 3 bases from J, the gap between germline ends came to 10 bases. In DNA, the CDR3 is TGTGCCAGCAGCCCGGGACTTTACACCGGGGAGCTGTTTTTT. Amino acids: CASSPGLYTGELFF.

V usage is TRBV27 and J usage is TRBJ2-5; 8 bases map to TRBD1. The V gene's germline CDR1 is MNHEY and CDR2 SMNVEV (reference sequence). The CDR3 sequence is 15 residues long. The V gene end was trimmed by 3 bases and the J gene end by 5 bases; junction bases not matched to a gene: 8. Written as DNA, the CDR3 is TGTGCCAGCAGTTTCTCAGGGGGCTTTTCGGAGACCCAGTACTTC. This encodes CASSFSGGFSETQYF.

This clone was detected a few times. The chain links TRBV6-6 to TRBJ1-6; D unresolved. CDR1 and CDR2 from the germline V gene are MNHNY and SVGAGI (reference sequence). This CDR3 comprises 14 residues. Trimming cost V 2 bases and J 4 bases, with 6 bases left between them. CDR3: CASSYGEYNSPLHF. CDR3 nucleotides: TGTGCCAGCAGTTACGGAGAGTATAATTCACCCCTCCACTTT.

The J gene is TRBJ1-1, the V gene TRBV30, with D perhaps matching TRBD1 (5 bases). Germline CDR1 reads GTSNPN; CDR2 reads SVGIG (reference sequence). Trimming removed 3 bases from V and 1 base from J, with 12 bases in between. The CDR3 totals 14 residues. CDR3 sequence reads: CAWREGSENTEAFF. As DNA, the CDR3 is TGTGCCTGGAGGGAGGGGTCCGAGAACACTGAAGCTTTCTTT.

The chain couples TRBV25-1 to TRBJ1-2; tentative D call: TRBD1 (6 bases). Germline CDR1 and CDR2: MGHDK and SYGVNS. The CDR3 runs 17 residues. Deletions cut 0 bases from V and 4 bases from J, with 18 bases between. This CDR3 is CASSEYGGGRHLYGYTF. CDR3 DNA: TGTGCCAGCAGTGAATATGGGGGGGGCCGGCACCTCTATGGCTACACCTTC.

The gene calls are TRBV2 and TRBJ1-2; 10 bases align to TRBD1. Germline V gene sequence: CDR1 SNHLY, CDR2 FYNNEI. The trim removed 7 bases at V and 6 bases at J, leaving 11 bases unmatched. The CDR3 consists of 15 residues. CDR3 sequence reads: CASMGQGSSANGYTF. CDR3 coding DNA: TGTGCCAGCATGGGACAGGGGTCCAGCGCGAATGGCTACACCTTC. The whole variable domain, remainder taken from reference TRBV2 and TRBJ1-2, is EPEVTQTPSHQVTQMGQEVILRCVPISNHLYFYWYRQILGQKVEFLVSFYNNEISEKSEIFDDQFSVERPDGSNFTLKIRSTKLEDSAMYFCASMGQGSSANGYTFGSGTRLTVV.

This clone came up a few times. J is TRBJ2-5 and V is TRBV6-6; unclear D gene. V was trimmed by 2 bases and J by 5 bases, leaving 9 bases between them. Germline loops: CDR1 MNHNY, CDR2 SVGAGI (reference sequence). The CDR3 runs to 13 residues. CDR3 in amino acids: CASSYERRETQYF. CDR3 in DNA: TGTGCCAGCAGTTACGAAAGGCGGGAGACCCAGTACTTC.

This clone turned up a few times. The CDR3 DNA is TGTGCCAGCAGCTTGGCGACCGGGACAGGGGCCAATGAGCAGTTCTTC. Protein product: CASSLATGTGANEQFF. The chain links TRBV7-9 to TRBJ2-1; 10 positions match TRBD1. V dropped 3 bases and J dropped 6; count of bases not matched to a gene: 8. Germline V gene data show CDR1 as SEHNR and CDR2 as FQNEAQ (reference sequence). The CDR3 length is 16 residues.